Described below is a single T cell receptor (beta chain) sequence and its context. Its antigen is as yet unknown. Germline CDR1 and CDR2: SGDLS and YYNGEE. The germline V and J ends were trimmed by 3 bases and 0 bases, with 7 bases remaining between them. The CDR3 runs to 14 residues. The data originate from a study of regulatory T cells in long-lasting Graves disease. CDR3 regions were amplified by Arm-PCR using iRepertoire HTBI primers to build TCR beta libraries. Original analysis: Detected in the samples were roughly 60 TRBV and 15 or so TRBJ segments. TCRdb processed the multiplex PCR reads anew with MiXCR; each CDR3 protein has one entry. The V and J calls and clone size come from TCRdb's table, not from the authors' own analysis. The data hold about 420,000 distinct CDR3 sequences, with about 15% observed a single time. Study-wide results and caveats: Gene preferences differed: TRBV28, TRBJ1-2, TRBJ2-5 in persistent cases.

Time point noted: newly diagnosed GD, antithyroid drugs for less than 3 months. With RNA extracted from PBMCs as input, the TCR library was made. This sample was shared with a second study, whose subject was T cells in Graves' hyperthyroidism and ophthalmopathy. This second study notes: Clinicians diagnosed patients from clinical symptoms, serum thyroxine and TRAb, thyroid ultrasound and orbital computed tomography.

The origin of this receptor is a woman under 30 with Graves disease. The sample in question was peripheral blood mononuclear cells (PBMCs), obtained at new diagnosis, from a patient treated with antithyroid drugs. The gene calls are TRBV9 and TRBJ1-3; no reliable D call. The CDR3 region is CASSGFPSGNTIYF. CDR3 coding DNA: TGTGCCAGCAGCGGCTTCCCCTCTGGAAACACCATATATTTT.